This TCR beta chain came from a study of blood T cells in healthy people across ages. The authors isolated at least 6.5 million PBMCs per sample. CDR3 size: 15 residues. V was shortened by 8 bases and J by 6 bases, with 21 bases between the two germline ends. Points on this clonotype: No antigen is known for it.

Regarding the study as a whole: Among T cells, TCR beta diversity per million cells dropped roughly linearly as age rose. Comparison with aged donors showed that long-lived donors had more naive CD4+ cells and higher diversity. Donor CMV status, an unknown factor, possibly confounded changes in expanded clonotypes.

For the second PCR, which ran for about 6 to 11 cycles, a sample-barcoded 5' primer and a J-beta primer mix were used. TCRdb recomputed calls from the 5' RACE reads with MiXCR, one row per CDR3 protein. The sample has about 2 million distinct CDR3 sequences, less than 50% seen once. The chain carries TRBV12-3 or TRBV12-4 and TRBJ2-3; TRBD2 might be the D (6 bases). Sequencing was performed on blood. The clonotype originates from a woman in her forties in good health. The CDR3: CASSSPHTGLDTQYF. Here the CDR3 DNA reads TGTGCCAGCTCCTCCCCCCATACGGGACTGGATACGCAGTATTTT.